This TCR beta chain emerged from a study of cytomegalovirus exposure and HLA in healthy donors. CDR1 and CDR2 from the germline V gene are LGHNA and YSLEER. Between the trimmed V and J ends, which lost 5 bases and 6 bases, there was a span of 12 bases. The CDR3 is 13 residues long. The PCR had 60 Vbeta and 13 Jbeta primers. Profiled with immunoSEQ multiplex PCR; TCRdb holds only in-frame clones, not every one. The sample lists about 110,000 clones, less than 80% occurring once. The sequence was collected from a man in his sixties in good health and CMV-seronegative. The chain recombines TRBV4-3 with TRBJ2-3; the D gene is possibly TRBD2 (5 bases). The sequenced material came from PBMCs. CDR3 nucleotides: TGCGCCAGCAGCGCCCGGGGTGCTGATACGCAGTATTTT. Translation: CASSARGADTQYF.